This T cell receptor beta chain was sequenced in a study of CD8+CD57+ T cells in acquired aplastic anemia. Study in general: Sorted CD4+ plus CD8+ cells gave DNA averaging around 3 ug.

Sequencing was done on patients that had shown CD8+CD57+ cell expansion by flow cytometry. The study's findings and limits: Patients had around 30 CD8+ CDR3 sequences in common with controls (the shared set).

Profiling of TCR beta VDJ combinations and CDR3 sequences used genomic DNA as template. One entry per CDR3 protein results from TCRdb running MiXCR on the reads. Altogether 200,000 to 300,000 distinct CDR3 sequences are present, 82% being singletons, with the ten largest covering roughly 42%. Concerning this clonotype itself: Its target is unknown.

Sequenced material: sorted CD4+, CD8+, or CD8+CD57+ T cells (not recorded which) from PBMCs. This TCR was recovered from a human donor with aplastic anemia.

The CDR3 spells CASSFHRGAPTGSQFF. The CDR3 DNA sequence: TGTGCCAGCAGCTTTCACAGGGGTGCGCCTACGGGCAGTCAGTTCTTC. The chain couples TRBV7-8 to TRBJ2-1, with 7 bases matching TRBD1. After removal of 3 bases from V and 13 bases from J, the junction contained 18 bases not matched to a gene. This CDR3 has 16 residues. CDR1 and CDR2 (germline): SGHVS, FQNEAQ.